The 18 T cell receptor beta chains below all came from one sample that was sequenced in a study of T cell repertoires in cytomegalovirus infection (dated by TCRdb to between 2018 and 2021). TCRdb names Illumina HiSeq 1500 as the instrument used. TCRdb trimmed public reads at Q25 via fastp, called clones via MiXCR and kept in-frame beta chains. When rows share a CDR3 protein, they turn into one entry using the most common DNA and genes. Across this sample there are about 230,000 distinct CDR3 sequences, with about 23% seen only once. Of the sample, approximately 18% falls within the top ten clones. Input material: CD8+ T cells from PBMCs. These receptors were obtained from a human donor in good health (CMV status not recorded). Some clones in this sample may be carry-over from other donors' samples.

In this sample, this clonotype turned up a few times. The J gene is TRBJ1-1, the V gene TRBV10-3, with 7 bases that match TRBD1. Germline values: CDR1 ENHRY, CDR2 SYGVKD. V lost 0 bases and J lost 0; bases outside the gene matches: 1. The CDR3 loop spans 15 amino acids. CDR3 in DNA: TGTGCCATCAGTGAGTCGGGACAGCTGAACACTGAAGCTTTCTTT. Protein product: CAISESGQLNTEAFF.

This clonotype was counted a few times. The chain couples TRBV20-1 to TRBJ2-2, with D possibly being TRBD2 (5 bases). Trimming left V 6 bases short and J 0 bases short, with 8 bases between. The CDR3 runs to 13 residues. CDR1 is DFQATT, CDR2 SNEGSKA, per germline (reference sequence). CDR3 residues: CSATGTNTGELFF. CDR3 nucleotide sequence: TGCAGTGCCACCGGGACGAACACCGGGGAGCTGTTTTTT.

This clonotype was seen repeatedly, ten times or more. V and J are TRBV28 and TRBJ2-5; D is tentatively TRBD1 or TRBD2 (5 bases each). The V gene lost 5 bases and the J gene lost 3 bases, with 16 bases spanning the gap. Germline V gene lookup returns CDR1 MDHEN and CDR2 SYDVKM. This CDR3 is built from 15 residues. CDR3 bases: TGTGCCAGCAGTCCACTAGACAGCGTAGAAGAGACCCAGTACTTC. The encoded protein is CASSPLDSVEETQYF.

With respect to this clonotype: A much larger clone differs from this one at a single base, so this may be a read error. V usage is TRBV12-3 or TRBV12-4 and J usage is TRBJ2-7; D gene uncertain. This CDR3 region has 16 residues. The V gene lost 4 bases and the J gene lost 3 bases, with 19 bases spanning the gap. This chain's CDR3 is CASSSTTGPTDYEQYF. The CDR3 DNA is TGTGCCAGCAGTTCGACAACCGGCCCCACGGACTACGAGCAGTACTTC.

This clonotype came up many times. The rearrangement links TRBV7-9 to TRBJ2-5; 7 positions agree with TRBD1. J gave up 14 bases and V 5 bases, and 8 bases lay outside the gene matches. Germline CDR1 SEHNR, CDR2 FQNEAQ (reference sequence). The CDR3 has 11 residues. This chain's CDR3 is CASSPNRGCYF. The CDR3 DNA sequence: TGTGCCAGCAGCCCCAACAGGGGATGTTACTTC.

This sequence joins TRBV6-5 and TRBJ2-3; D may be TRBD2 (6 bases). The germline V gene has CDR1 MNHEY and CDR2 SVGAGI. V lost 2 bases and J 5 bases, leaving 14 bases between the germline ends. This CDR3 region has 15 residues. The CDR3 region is CASSYPSSGGDTQYF. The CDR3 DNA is TGTGCCAGCAGTTACCCTTCATCCGGGGGAGATACGCAGTATTTT.

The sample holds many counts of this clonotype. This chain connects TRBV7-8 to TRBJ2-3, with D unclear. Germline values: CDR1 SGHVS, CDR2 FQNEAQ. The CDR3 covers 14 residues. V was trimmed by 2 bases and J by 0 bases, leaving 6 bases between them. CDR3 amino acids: CASSLYPSTDTQYF. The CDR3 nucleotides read TGTGCCAGCAGCTTATATCCTAGCACAGATACGCAGTATTTT.

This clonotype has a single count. For the CDR3, the DNA is TGTGCCAGCAGCCAAGATTACGGGGGGGCCGACGAGCAGTACTTC. It yields the protein CASSQDYGGADEQYF. The rearrangement joins TRBV4-2 to TRBJ2-7, with 8 bases aligning to TRBD2. This CDR3 region has 15 residues. The germline CDR1 and CDR2 sequences are LGHNA and YNFKEQ. V lost 0 bases and J lost 5; bases outside the gene matches: 6.

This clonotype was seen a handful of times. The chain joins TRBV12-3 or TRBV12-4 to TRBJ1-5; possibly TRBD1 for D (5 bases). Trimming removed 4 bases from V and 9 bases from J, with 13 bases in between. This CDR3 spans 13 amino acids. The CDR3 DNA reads TGTGCCAGCAGTTCCGGGGCGGGAGGGCCCCAGCATTTT. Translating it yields CASSSGAGGPQHF.

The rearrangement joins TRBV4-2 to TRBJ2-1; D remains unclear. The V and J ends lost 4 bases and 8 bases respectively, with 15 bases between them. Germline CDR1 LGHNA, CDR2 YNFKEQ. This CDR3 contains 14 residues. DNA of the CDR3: TGTGCCAGCAGCCCCGAAAAGAAAGAGGATGAGCAGTTCTTC. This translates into CASSPEKKEDEQFF.

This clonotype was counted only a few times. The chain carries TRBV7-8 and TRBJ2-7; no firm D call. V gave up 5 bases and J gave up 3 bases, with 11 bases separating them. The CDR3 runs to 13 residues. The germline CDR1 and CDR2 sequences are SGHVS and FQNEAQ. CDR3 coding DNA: TGTGCCAGCAGCCCCGGACCGATCTACGAGCAGTACTTC. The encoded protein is CASSPGPIYEQYF.

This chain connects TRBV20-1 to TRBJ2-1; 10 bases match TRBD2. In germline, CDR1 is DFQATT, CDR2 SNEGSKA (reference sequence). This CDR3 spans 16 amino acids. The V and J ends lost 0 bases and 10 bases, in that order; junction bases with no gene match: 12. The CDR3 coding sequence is TGCAGTGCTAGAGAGTGGTCTCGGCTAGCGGGGGCCGAGCAGTTCTTC. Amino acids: CSAREWSRLAGAEQFF.

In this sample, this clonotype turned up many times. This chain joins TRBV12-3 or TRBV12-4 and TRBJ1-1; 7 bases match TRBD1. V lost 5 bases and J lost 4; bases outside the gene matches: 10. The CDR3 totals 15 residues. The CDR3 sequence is CASSPLTGLSTEAFF. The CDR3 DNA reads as TGTGCCAGCAGTCCCTTGACAGGGCTGAGCACTGAAGCTTTCTTT.

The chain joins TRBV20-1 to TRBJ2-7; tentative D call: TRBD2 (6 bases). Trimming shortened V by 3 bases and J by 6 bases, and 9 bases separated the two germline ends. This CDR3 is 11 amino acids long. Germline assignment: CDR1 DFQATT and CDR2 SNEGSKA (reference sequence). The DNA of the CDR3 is TGCAGTGCTAGTGGAGGGGTCGAGCAGTACTTC. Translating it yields CSASGGVEQYF.

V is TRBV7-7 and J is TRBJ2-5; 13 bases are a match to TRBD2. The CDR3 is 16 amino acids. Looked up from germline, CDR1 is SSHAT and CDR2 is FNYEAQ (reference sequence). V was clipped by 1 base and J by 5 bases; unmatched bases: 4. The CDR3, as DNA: TGTGCCAGCAGCTTAGAACTAGCGGGGGGGTCGGAGACCCAGTACTTC. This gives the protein CASSLELAGGSETQYF.

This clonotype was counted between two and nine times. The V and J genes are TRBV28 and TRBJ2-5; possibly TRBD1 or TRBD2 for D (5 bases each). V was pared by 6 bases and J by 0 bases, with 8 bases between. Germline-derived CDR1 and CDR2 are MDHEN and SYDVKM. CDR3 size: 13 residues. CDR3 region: CASSWGYQETQYF. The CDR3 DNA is TGTGCCAGCAGCTGGGGGTACCAAGAGACCCAGTACTTC. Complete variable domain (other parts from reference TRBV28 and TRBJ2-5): DVKVTQSSRYLVKRTGEKVFLECVQDMDHENMFWYRQDPGLGLRLIYFSYDVKMKEKGDIPEGYSVSREKKERFSLILESASTNQTSMYLCASSWGYQETQYFGPGTRLLVL.

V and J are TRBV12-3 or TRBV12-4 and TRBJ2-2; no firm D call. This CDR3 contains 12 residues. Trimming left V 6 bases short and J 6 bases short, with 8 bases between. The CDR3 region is CASRLGSGELFF. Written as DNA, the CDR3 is TGTGCCAGCAGACTGGGGTCCGGGGAGCTGTTTTTT.

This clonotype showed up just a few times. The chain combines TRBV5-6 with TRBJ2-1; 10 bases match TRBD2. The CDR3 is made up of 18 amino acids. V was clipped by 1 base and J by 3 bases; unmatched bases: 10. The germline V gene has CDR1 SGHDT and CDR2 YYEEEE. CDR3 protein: CASSLNPGLASYYNEQFF. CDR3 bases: TGTGCCAGCAGCTTGAACCCGGGACTAGCGTCATACTACAATGAGCAGTTCTTC.